Following are 25 T cell receptor beta chains from one sample sequenced in a study of long-term antiretroviral therapy in people with HIV. Sequencing relied on immunoSEQ assay v3.0, run at survey level. Sequenced by immunoSEQ multiplex PCR; TCRdb stores in-frame clones only, minus some. The table has about 7,800 clones, over 70% seen once. Sequenced here: unsorted PBMCs, sampled around 2.7 years before starting antiretroviral therapy. These receptors were collected from a man aged 35 to 55 with HIV.

The chain's CDR3 is CASSGQGTAYEQYF. CDR3 in DNA: TGTGCCAGCAGCGGACAGGGGACAGCCTACGAGCAGTACTTC. The chain couples TRBV5-6 to TRBJ2-7, with 9 bases that match TRBD1. V shed 4 bases, J shed 2 bases, and the junction held 4 bases outside the gene matches. The germline V gene has CDR1 SGHDT and CDR2 YYEEEE. This CDR3 is built from 14 residues. The full variable domain, with the rest looked up from reference TRBV5-6 and TRBJ2-7, is DAGVTQSPTHLIKTRGQQVTLRCSPKSGHDTVSWYQQALGQGPQFIFQYYEEEERQRGNFPDRFSGHQFPNYSSELNVNALLLGDSALYLCASSGQGTAYEQYFGPGTRLTVT.

The V and J genes are TRBV5-1 and TRBJ1-1; 8 positions match TRBD1. The CDR3 is 15 amino acids. The V gene end was trimmed by 4 bases and the J gene end by 1 base; junction bases not matched to a gene: 6. CDR1 and CDR2 (germline): SGHRS, YFSETQ. CDR3 protein: CASSPGTGGNTEAFF. CDR3 in DNA: TGCGCCAGCAGCCCAGGGACAGGTGGGAACACTGAAGCTTTCTTT.

The V gene is TRBV19, the J gene TRBJ2-7, with 10 bases lining up with TRBD1. V lost 6 bases and J lost 3; bases outside the gene matches: 5. The length of the CDR3 is 14 residues. In germline, CDR1 is LNHDA, CDR2 SQIVND (reference sequence). CDR3 coding DNA: TGTGCCAGTAGGACAGGGGGCGCGAGCTACGAGCAGTACTTC. Its protein product is CASRTGGASYEQYF.

The gene calls are TRBV4-3 and TRBJ2-1; 11 nucleotides align to TRBD2. CDR1 is LGHNA and CDR2 is YSLEER in the germline V gene. V trimming: 0 bases; J trimming: 4 bases; junction bases outside the gene matches: 8. CDR3 size: 18 residues. The CDR3 here is CASSQDIGSGGAYNEQFF. CDR3 nucleotides: TGCGCCAGCAGCCAAGATATTGGTAGCGGGGGGGCATACAATGAGCAGTTCTTC.

CDR3 loop: CASSLATAFSYNEQFF. The CDR3 DNA reads TGTGCCAGCAGCTTAGCGACTGCCTTCTCCTACAATGAGCAGTTCTTC. The chain employs TRBV7-8 and TRBJ2-1; D is unclear. V was cut by 0 bases and J by 0 bases, with 9 bases left in between. Germline V CDR1 and CDR2: SGHVS, FQNEAQ. There are 16 residues in the CDR3.

This clone was seen only a few times. The rearrangement links TRBV30 to TRBJ1-2; 11 bases agree with TRBD1. Germline V lookup: CDR1 GTSNPN, CDR2 SVGIG (reference sequence). CDR3 length: 14 amino acids. The V gene end was trimmed by 1 base and the J gene end by 8 bases; junction bases not matched to a gene: 6. The CDR3 is CAWSADRGQEGYTF. In nucleotides, the CDR3 is TGTGCCTGGAGTGCGGACAGGGGGCAGGAGGGCTACACCTTC.

This chain uses TRBV5-6 with TRBJ2-7; 7 nucleotides agree with TRBD1. Unmatched junction bases numbered 6, after V lost 1 base and J lost 8 bases. This CDR3 has 13 residues. The germline V gene encodes CDR1 SGHDT and CDR2 YYEEEE. The CDR3 loop reads CASSLQGEGKQYF. The CDR3 DNA reads as TGTGCCAGCAGCTTGCAGGGGGAAGGCAAGCAGTACTTC.

The rearrangement joins TRBV18 to TRBJ1-5; no clear D. Trimming removed 2 bases from V and 5 bases from J, with 10 bases in between. The germline gives CDR1 KGHSH, CDR2 LQKENI. This CDR3 is 14 amino acids long. The chain's CDR3 is CASSPSGRDQPQHF. The CDR3 DNA reads TGTGCCAGCTCACCATCCGGACGCGATCAGCCCCAGCATTTT.

This chain links TRBV6-4 with TRBJ2-3; no clear D. The V gene lost 4 bases and the J gene lost 1 base, with 6 bases spanning the gap. Germline V gives CDR1 MRHNA, CDR2 SNTAGT. The CDR3 has 13 residues. The CDR3 here is CASSAEGTDTQYF. The DNA of the CDR3 is TGTGCCAGCAGTGCCGAGGGCACAGATACGCAGTATTTT.

The table lists this clone with a few counts. This rearrangement joins TRBV29-1 to TRBJ2-7; 8 positions match TRBD1. V shed 7 bases, J shed 7 bases, and the junction held 6 bases outside the gene matches. The CDR3 covers 11 residues. Germline V gene sequence: CDR1 SQVTM, CDR2 ANQGSEA. The CDR3 loop reads CSARRDREQYF. The CDR3 DNA follows: TGCAGCGCTAGGAGGGACAGGGAGCAGTACTTC.

The V call is TRBV27, the J call TRBJ2-7; D possibly uses TRBD1 or TRBD2 (6 bases each). There are 14 residues in the CDR3. Deletions cut 3 bases from V and 4 bases from J, with 13 bases between. Germline CDR1 and CDR2: MNHEY and SMNVEV (reference sequence). CDR3 residues: CASSFSGARYEQYF. The CDR3 DNA follows: TGTGCCAGCAGTTTTTCGGGGGCTCGTTACGAGCAGTACTTC.

V gene TRBV5-6 combines with J gene TRBJ2-2; 7 bases are shared with TRBD2. The length of the CDR3 is 16 residues. The ends lost 0 bases at V and 1 base at J; junction bases unmatched: 3. The germline V gene encodes CDR1 SGHDT and CDR2 YYEEEE. The CDR3 protein is CASSLEVAGNTGELFF. In DNA, the CDR3 is TGTGCCAGCAGCTTGGAGGTAGCGGGGAACACCGGGGAGCTGTTTTTT.

V gene TRBV19 combines with J gene TRBJ2-7; D unresolved. The germline gives CDR1 LNHDA, CDR2 SQIVND (reference sequence). The ends were cut back, 3 bases at V and 0 bases at J, with 9 bases in the middle. This CDR3 spans 14 amino acids. As DNA, the CDR3 is TGTGCCAGTAGTATTTCGGTAGACTCCTACGAGCAGTACTTC. This codes for CASSISVDSYEQYF.

The V gene is TRBV4-1, the J gene TRBJ2-2, with D unresolved. CDR1 is MGHRA, CDR2 YSYEKL, per germline. This CDR3 contains 15 residues. Trimming removed 1 base at V and 1 base at J, with 7 bases between. In DNA, the CDR3 is TGCGCCAGCAGCCAAGCTCAGGAGAACACCGGGGAGCTGTTTTTT. Protein product: CASSQAQENTGELFF.

V and J are TRBV13 and TRBJ1-1; TRBD1 matches 7 bases. The CDR3 spans 15 residues. Losses at the gene ends were 4 bases for V and 0 bases for J; bases not matched to a gene: 5. Looked up from germline, CDR1 is PRHDT and CDR2 is FYEKMQ (reference sequence). The CDR3 spells CASSSMDRLNTEAFF. For the CDR3, the DNA is TGTGCCAGCAGCTCCATGGACAGGTTGAACACTGAAGCTTTCTTT.

This clone was seen once. The V gene is TRBV7-3, the J gene TRBJ1-1, with TRBD1 as a possible D gene (5 bases). The germline V and J ends were trimmed by 2 bases and 6 bases, with 13 bases remaining between them. This CDR3 contains 14 residues. The germline CDR1 and CDR2 sequences are SGHTA and FQGTGA. CDR3 sequence (DNA): TGTGCCAGCAGCTTAGGGGGGGGGATCGCTGAAGCTTTCTTT. Translation: CASSLGGGIAEAFF. The full variable domain, in which reference TRBV7-3 and TRBJ1-1 provide the parts outside the CDR3, is GAGVSQTPSNKVTEKGKYVELRCDPISGHTALYWYRQSLGQGPEFLIYFQGTGAADDSGLPNDRFFAVRPEGSVSTLKIQRTERGDSAVYLCASSLGGGIAEAFFGQGTRLTVV.

The chain links TRBV7-6 to TRBJ2-3; the D is unclear. The V gene lost 4 bases and the J gene lost 0 bases, with 17 bases spanning the gap. This CDR3 comprises 17 residues. Germline-derived CDR1 and CDR2 are SGHVS and FNYEAQ. The CDR3 spells CASSSFMASGSTDTQYF. CDR3 bases: TGTGCCAGCAGCTCGTTTATGGCTTCCGGTAGCACAGATACGCAGTATTTT.

This sequence joins TRBV5-6 and TRBJ2-1, with D unclear. Germline V gives CDR1 SGHDT, CDR2 YYEEEE. This CDR3 has 14 residues. Trimming took off 4 bases at V and 3 bases at J, with 11 bases between the two ends. CDR3 nucleotides: TGTGCCAGCAGCCCCGGGTTACTCTACAATGAGCAGTTCTTC. It encodes CASSPGLLYNEQFF.

V and J are TRBV7-9 and TRBJ1-6; D gene unclear. Germline-derived CDR1 and CDR2 are SEHNR and FQNEAQ (reference sequence). This CDR3 has 15 amino acids. With 3 bases removed from V and 8 bases from J, the gap between germline ends came to 14 bases. CDR3 DNA: TGTGCCAGCAGCTTGGGGAACCGGGCCTATTCACCCCTCCACTTT. It specifies CASSLGNRAYSPLHF.

The chain combines TRBV7-9 with TRBJ2-6, with D tentatively TRBD1 (6 bases). The germline CDR1 and CDR2 sequences are SEHNR and FQNEAQ (reference sequence). The CDR3 consists of 17 residues. The ends were cut back, 5 bases at V and 0 bases at J, with 14 bases in the middle. CDR3 sequence (DNA): TGTGCCAGCAGCGGACGAGAACAGGGCTCTGGGGCCAACGTCCTGACTTTC. Translated: CASSGREQGSGANVLTF.

The J gene is TRBJ1-1, the V gene TRBV7-2; TRBD1 might be the D (5 bases). The CDR3 runs to 14 residues. V lost 7 bases, J lost 1 base, and 13 bases lay in between. Per germline, CDR1 SGHTA and CDR2 FQGNSA. CDR3 loop: CASTSDGGNTEAFF. CDR3 DNA sequence: TGTGCCAGCACTTCGGACGGGGGGAACACTGAAGCTTTCTTT.

The J gene is TRBJ2-1, the V gene TRBV29-1; D may be TRBD2 (6 bases). Germline V CDR1 and CDR2: SQVTM, ANQGSEA. The V and J ends lost 3 bases and 6 bases respectively, with 6 bases between them. The CDR3 is 11 residues long. The CDR3 spells CSVETSNEQFF. The CDR3 DNA is TGCAGCGTTGAGACTAGCAATGAGCAGTTCTTC.

This clone was counted only a few times. V and J are TRBV15 and TRBJ2-2, with 10 bases aligning to TRBD1. Unmatched junction bases numbered 6, after V lost 0 bases and J lost 5 bases. The V gene's germline CDR1 is LNHNV and CDR2 YYDKDF (reference sequence). The CDR3 consists of 17 residues. This chain's CDR3 is CATSRDGTGEGTGELFF. The CDR3 bases are TGTGCCACCAGCAGAGATGGGACAGGGGAAGGGACCGGGGAGCTGTTTTTT. Based on the CDR3 plus reference TRBV15 and TRBJ2-2, the full variable domain is DAMVIQNPRYQVTQFGKPVTLSCSQTLNHNVMYWYQQKSSQAPKLLFHYYDKDFNNEADTPDNFQSRRPNTSFCFLDIRSPGLGDTAMYLCATSRDGTGEGTGELFFGEGSRLTVL.

This clone was picked up a small number of times. The CDR3 DNA follows: TGTGCCAGCAGTGCCGCCGGGTCTAATAGCAATCAGCCCCAGCATTTT. Translated: CASSAAGSNSNQPQHF. The rearrangement uses TRBV2 and TRBJ1-5; D remains unclear. Germline V gene lookup returns CDR1 SNHLY and CDR2 FYNNEI. The length of the CDR3 is 16 residues. V dropped 4 bases and J dropped 0 bases, with 13 bases sitting between them.

The V gene is TRBV21-1, the J gene TRBJ2-7. TRBV21-1 is noted as a pseudogene. The CDR3 runs to 14 residues. The CDR3 reads CASYPRDPSYEQYF. The CDR3 DNA follows: TGTGCCAGCTACCCCCGGGACCCTTCCTACGAGCAGTACTTC.